The next 29 T cell receptor beta chains were all read from a single sample in a study of response to subunit inactivated influenza vaccine. TCRdb reprocessed the RT-PCR reads via MiXCR and lists one record per CDR3 protein. The sample has some 550,000 distinct CDR3 sequences, roughly 25% seen once. This sample also appeared in a second study, on T cells expressing NK-cell markers. From that study: What made the TCR beta cDNA was 5'RACE template switching with UMIs.

Sequencing used CD4+ T cells sorted from PBMCs, obtained 12 days after vaccination. The receptors shown here come from a middle-aged man who received an inactivated influenza vaccine.

The chain is built from TRBV7-2 and TRBJ2-3; the D gene is possibly TRBD2 (5 bases). CDR3 size: 15 residues. Germline lookup yields CDR1 SGHTA and CDR2 FQGNSA. V lost 4 bases to trimming and J lost 0 bases, with 11 bases between them. The CDR3: CASSSSGISTDTQYF. The CDR3 DNA reads as TGTGCCAGCAGCTCCAGCGGCATTAGCACAGATACGCAGTATTTT.

The gene calls are TRBV28 and TRBJ2-7; 16 bases line up with TRBD2. Germline CDR1 and CDR2: MDHEN and SYDVKM. The CDR3 consists of 17 residues. V was pared by 9 bases and J by 3 bases, with 11 bases of the junction left unmatched. The CDR3, as DNA: TGTGCCAGTTGGACCGGGACTAGCGGGAGGGCCGGCTACGAGCAGTACTTC. Its translation: CASWTGTSGRAGYEQYF.

At least ten counts were recorded for this clonotype. The chain couples TRBV20-1 to TRBJ2-3; TRBD2 matches at 8 bases. Germline CDR1 reads DFQATT; CDR2 reads SNEGSKA (reference sequence). The CDR3 extends over 14 amino acids. V shed 0 bases and J 6 bases; nucleotides not matched to a gene: 5. Here the CDR3 reads CSARDRSGKDTQYF. The CDR3 DNA reads as TGCAGTGCTAGAGATCGTAGCGGGAAGGATACGCAGTATTTT.

This chain links TRBV7-2 with TRBJ2-1, with D possibly being TRBD2 (5 bases). Germline lookup yields CDR1 SGHTA and CDR2 FQGNSA. There are 12 residues in the CDR3. V was cut by 8 bases and J by 9 bases, with 14 bases left in between. The CDR3 loop reads CASRDGVGEQFF. Here the CDR3 DNA reads TGTGCCAGCCGTGACGGGGTAGGTGAGCAGTTCTTC.

This rearrangement joins TRBV7-2 to TRBJ2-1; D uncertain. V was trimmed by 2 bases and J by 2 bases, leaving 10 bases between them. This CDR3 is 15 amino acids long. The V gene's germline CDR1 is SGHTA and CDR2 FQGNSA. The CDR3 here is CASSLWGDPYNEQFF. The CDR3 DNA reads TGTGCCAGCAGCTTATGGGGTGACCCCTACAATGAGCAGTTCTTC.

This clonotype came up once. This chain uses TRBV20-1 with TRBJ1-5; D gene ambiguous. The CDR3 consists of 15 residues. Germline V gene sequence: CDR1 DFQATT, CDR2 SNEGSKA (reference sequence). The germline V and J ends were trimmed by 6 bases and 0 bases, with 15 bases remaining between them. The CDR3 loop is CSAPDAAYSNQPQHF. The CDR3 DNA sequence: TGCAGTGCGCCCGACGCGGCGTATAGCAATCAGCCCCAGCATTTT.

This sequence joins TRBV4-1 and TRBJ2-1; D is perhaps TRBD1 or TRBD2 (5 bases each). The CDR3 consists of 15 residues. The V gene's germline CDR1 is MGHRA and CDR2 YSYEKL. V was cut by 4 bases and J by 8 bases, with 18 bases left in between. CDR3: CASSRNRDDRHEQFF. The CDR3 nucleotides read TGCGCCAGCAGCCGCAACCGGGACGACCGCCATGAGCAGTTCTTC.

This clonotype was counted between two and nine times. The chain carries TRBV11-2 and TRBJ2-1; perhaps TRBD2 as D (5 bases). The CDR3 extends over 15 amino acids. The V gene lost 1 base and the J gene lost 2 bases, with 9 bases spanning the gap. CDR1 is SGHAT, CDR2 FQNNGV, per germline. The CDR3 coding sequence is TGTGCCAGCAGCTTAGCGTCTAGCCCCTACAATGAGCAGTTCTTC. Translating it yields CASSLASSPYNEQFF.

This clonotype was seen ten or more times. The chain carries TRBV2 and TRBJ1-4; D perhaps matches TRBD1 (5 bases). Trimming shortened V by 6 bases and J by 8 bases, and 16 bases separated the two germline ends. CDR3 size: 14 residues. Germline V lookup: CDR1 SNHLY, CDR2 FYNNEI. CDR3 in DNA: TGTGCCAGCAGGATAACCCTCAGGGCCGAAAAACTGTTTTTT. It encodes CASRITLRAEKLFF.

This clonotype was recorded at least ten times. The genes are TRBV5-8 and TRBJ2-1, with 12 nucleotides matching TRBD1. CDR1 SGHTS and CDR2 YDEGEE come from the germline V gene. After removal of 1 base from V and 9 bases from J, the junction contained 2 bases not matched to a gene. The CDR3 consists of 14 residues. This CDR3 reads CASSLRGQGAEQFF. The CDR3 nucleotides read TGTGCCAGCAGCTTGCGGGGACAGGGGGCTGAGCAGTTCTTC. The whole variable domain, filled in from reference TRBV5-8 and TRBJ2-1, reads EAGVTQSPTHLIKTRGQQATLRCSPISGHTSVYWYQQALGLGLQFLLWYDEGEERNRGNFPPRFSGRQFPNYSSELNVNALELEDSALYLCASSLRGQGAEQFFGPGTRLTVL.

The rearrangement joins TRBV20-1 to TRBJ1-3; 8 positions match TRBD1. V lost 6 bases to trimming and J lost 9 bases; unmatched junction nucleotides: 13. Germline loops: CDR1 DFQATT, CDR2 SNEGSKA (reference sequence). This CDR3 has 14 amino acids. The DNA of the CDR3 is TGCAGTGCGCAAAAGCCAGGGGGCTCTTTCACCATATATTTT. Translation: CSAQKPGGSFTIYF.

CDR3 DNA: TGTGCCAGCTCACCAGTTAGAAGCAATCAGCCCCAGCATTTT. As protein: CASSPVRSNQPQHF. V is TRBV18 and J is TRBJ1-5; D is uncertain. Per the germline V gene, CDR1 is KGHSH and CDR2 is LQKENI. The V end lost 2 bases, the J end lost 1 base, and 6 bases lay between the germline ends. This CDR3 region has 14 residues.

This clonotype has just a few counts. This chain joins TRBV7-9 and TRBJ2-7; D may match TRBD1 or TRBD2 (5 bases each). From germline, CDR1 is SEHNR and CDR2 FQNEAQ (reference sequence). CDR3 size: 14 residues. V lost 3 bases to trimming and J lost 3 bases, with 12 bases between them. CDR3 sequence reads: CASSLGDWGYEQYF. The DNA of the CDR3 is TGTGCCAGCAGCTTGGGGGATTGGGGCTACGAGCAGTACTTC.

In its sample, this clonotype was seen a few times. The rearrangement joins TRBV20-1 to TRBJ2-5; D is unresolved. Germline CDR1 and CDR2: DFQATT and SNEGSKA (reference sequence). The CDR3 has 15 amino acids. Between the trimmed V and J ends, which lost 5 bases and 2 bases, there was a span of 18 bases. CDR3 amino acids: CSASTPGRSQETQYF. CDR3 DNA sequence: TGCAGTGCTTCCACTCCTGGCCGTTCTCAAGAGACCCAGTACTTC.

This clonotype was detected ten times or more. The rearrangement uses TRBV5-1 and TRBJ2-7; 7 bases agree with TRBD1. This CDR3 comprises 13 residues. J gave up 7 bases and V 0 bases, and 4 bases lay outside the gene matches. The V gene's germline CDR1 is SGHRS and CDR2 YFSETQ. The CDR3 nucleotides read TGCGCCAGCAGCTTGGGACAGGGCGGTGAGCAGTACTTC. Its translation: CASSLGQGGEQYF.

This clonotype was seen a few times. The V and J genes are TRBV5-6 and TRBJ1-5; 9 positions match TRBD1. The CDR3 contains 16 residues. CDR1 and CDR2 from the germline V gene are SGHDT and YYEEEE. Trimming at V came to 3 bases and at J to 7 bases, leaving 11 bases not matched to a gene. The CDR3 sequence: CASSWGAGQGNQPQHF. DNA of the CDR3: TGTGCCAGCAGCTGGGGGGCGGGACAGGGAAACCAGCCCCAGCATTTT.

Points on this clonotype: This clone may be a read error of a much larger clone one base away. The chain carries TRBV11-2 and TRBJ2-1; 7 bases match TRBD1. The CDR3 loop spans 17 amino acids. CDR1 is SGHAT, CDR2 FQNNGV, per germline. The CDR3 DNA sequence: TGTGCCAGCAGCGTTCACCTACAGGGGATGTCCTACAGTGAGCAGTTCTTC. Amino acid sequence: CASSVHLQGMSYSEQFF.

The chain uses TRBV6-1 and TRBJ2-1, with TRBD2 as a possible D gene (5 bases). V gave up 6 bases and J gave up 4 bases, with 16 bases separating them. Germline assignment: CDR1 MNHNS and CDR2 SASEGT. The CDR3 contains 15 residues. The CDR3 nucleotides read TGTGCCAGCAGGAACTCTGGCGGGCTTTACAATGAGCAGTTCTTC. It is translated as CASRNSGGLYNEQFF.

The chain links TRBV12-3 or TRBV12-4 to TRBJ2-3; no reliable D call. The ends were cut back, 8 bases at V and 0 bases at J, with 21 bases in the middle. There are 17 residues in the CDR3. The CDR3 bases are TGTGCCAGCGTCCCCGGTATGGGTGCTATAAGCACAGATACGCAGTATTTT. It translates to CASVPGMGAISTDTQYF.

This clonotype was seen a handful of times. This chain uses TRBV5-1 with TRBJ2-7; D is possibly TRBD2 (6 bases). Germline V gene sequence: CDR1 SGHRS, CDR2 YFSETQ. The CDR3 has 14 amino acids. V was clipped by 4 bases and J by 1 base, with 12 bases between them. For the CDR3, the DNA is TGCGCCAGCAGCCAAGGACTAAATTCCTACGAGCAGTACTTC. It codes for CASSQGLNSYEQYF.

The rearrangement uses TRBV6-1 and TRBJ1-6; 12 nucleotides line up with TRBD1. The CDR3 contains 14 residues. V was clipped by 7 bases and J by 10 bases; unmatched bases: 5. Germline V lookup: CDR1 MNHNS, CDR2 SASEGT. Here the CDR3 reads CASTPGQGASPLHF. CDR3 in DNA: TGTGCCAGCACTCCGGGACAGGGGGCATCACCCCTCCACTTT.

In this sample, this clonotype turned up a few times. This chain uses TRBV5-6 with TRBJ2-5; 12 bases map to TRBD2. Germline values: CDR1 SGHDT, CDR2 YYEEEE. The CDR3 sequence is 15 residues long. With 6 bases clipped from V and 5 bases from J, the junction kept 8 bases outside the gene matches. As DNA, the CDR3 is TGTGCCAGCACCCGGACTAGCGGGGTTCGGGAGACCCAGTACTTC. Protein product: CASTRTSGVRETQYF.

The V gene is TRBV7-9, the J gene TRBJ1-1, with 9 positions matching TRBD1. The germline V gene has CDR1 SEHNR and CDR2 FQNEAQ (reference sequence). Trimming cost V 1 base and J 0 bases; bases outside gene matches: 6. The CDR3 is made up of 17 amino acids. CDR3: CASSLGVGTGLNTEAFF. Written as DNA, the CDR3 is TGTGCCAGCAGCTTAGGGGTCGGGACAGGGTTGAACACTGAAGCTTTCTTT.

This clonotype occurred a few times. The chain carries TRBV4-2 and TRBJ2-3; D is ambiguous. CDR1 is LGHNA, CDR2 YNFKEQ, per germline. Trimming left V 4 bases short and J 7 bases short, with 18 bases between. The CDR3 is 15 residues long. The CDR3 loop is CASSPMGGTTHTQYF. CDR3 nucleotide sequence: TGTGCCAGCAGCCCCATGGGCGGAACCACTCATACGCAGTATTTT.

This clonotype has a handful of counts. The V gene is TRBV28, the J gene TRBJ2-3, with 8 bases lining up with TRBD2. The V gene's germline CDR1 is MDHEN and CDR2 SYDVKM. The J segment lost 7 bases and the V segment lost 10 bases, leaving 16 bases of the junction unmatched. This CDR3 region has 15 residues. The CDR3 spells CATGIGAGVINTQYF. In DNA form, the CDR3 reads TGTGCCACCGGAATTGGAGCGGGAGTCATAAATACGCAGTATTTT.

V usage is TRBV7-2 and J usage is TRBJ1-5; perhaps TRBD1 as D (6 bases). This CDR3 comprises 15 residues. The V gene lost 3 bases and the J gene lost 7 bases, with 16 bases spanning the gap. Germline V CDR1 and CDR2: SGHTA, FQGNSA. The CDR3 DNA sequence: TGTGCCAGCAGCTTTGTTTTGGACAGCCTCCAGCCCCAGCATTTT. This gives the protein CASSFVLDSLQPQHF.

The CDR3 here is CASSLAGQGVRGGKAFF. The CDR3, as DNA: TGTGCCAGCAGCTTAGCGGGACAGGGGGTCCGGGGGGGGAAAGCTTTCTTT. V and J are TRBV7-2 and TRBJ1-1; TRBD1 aligns across 11 bases. V trimming: 0 bases; J trimming: 9 bases; junction bases outside the gene matches: 12. Germline CDR1 reads SGHTA; CDR2 reads FQGNSA. CDR3 length: 17 residues.

The chain joins TRBV27 to TRBJ2-1, with D possibly TRBD2 on 6 matching bases. This CDR3 has 14 residues. With 6 bases removed from V and 6 bases from J, the gap between germline ends came to 15 bases. The germline gives CDR1 MNHEY, CDR2 SMNVEV (reference sequence). The CDR3 DNA follows: TGTGCCAGCAGCACGGGACTCCGGGGCAATGAGCAGTTCTTC. It is translated as CASSTGLRGNEQFF.

The chain links TRBV20-1 to TRBJ1-6; D gene ambiguous. The CDR3 runs 9 residues. Germline V CDR1 and CDR2: DFQATT, SNEGSKA (reference sequence). Trimming took 6 bases from V and 15 from J, leaving 9 bases between them. The CDR3 coding sequence is TGCAGTGCCCGACCCCTCCTCCACTTT. This translates into CSARPLLHF.